Listed below are T cell receptor beta chains from one sample, sequenced in a study of blood T cell repertoires in COVID-19. TCRdb's copy holds only in-frame clones and misses some; the assay was immunoSEQ multiplex PCR. The repertoire holds under 75,000 clones, with about 73% as singletons. Sequenced input: peripheral blood. Every receptor here comes from a woman aged 45-65 years with active or convalescent COVID-19. Both conserved end residues are part of each CDR3. Each record gives: clone size, V gene, J gene, D gene, CDR3 DNA, CDR3 protein. A D gene is named only where the DNA matches it firmly. Part of the rows lack a size; the others show once, few, many or a class for expanded clones.

abundance: many
v_gene: TRBV24-1
j_gene: TRBJ2-7
d_gene: TRBD1
CDR3nt: TGTGCCACCAGTGATTCTCGCCGACAGGGGGCTAGAGAGCAGTACTTC
CDR3aa: CATSDSRRQGAREQYF

abundance: .
v_gene: TRBV19
j_gene: TRBJ1-2
d_gene: .
CDR3nt: TGTGCCAGTAGATCCTCCGGATCTCAGGGTACCAACTATGGCTACACCTTC
CDR3aa: CASRSSGSQGTNYGYTF

abundance: .
v_gene: TRBV10-1
j_gene: TRBJ2-7
d_gene: .
CDR3nt: TGCGCCAGCAGTGAGTCGGGGGGACCCCTCACCCCCTACGAGCAGTACTTC
CDR3aa: CASSESGGPLTPYEQYF

abundance: .
v_gene: TRBV5-6
j_gene: TRBJ2-7
d_gene: .
CDR3nt: TGTGCCAGCAGCTTCAGGGTGGAGCAGTACTTC
CDR3aa: CASSFRVEQYF

abundance: .
v_gene: TRBV5-1
j_gene: TRBJ2-7
d_gene: TRBD2
CDR3nt: TGCGCCAGCAGCGCCGGGACTAGCCGAGCCTACGAGCAGTACTTC
CDR3aa: CASSAGTSRAYEQYF

abundance: once
v_gene: TRBV5-8
j_gene: TRBJ1-5
d_gene: .
CDR3nt: TGTGCCAGCAGCTTGGTGGCGGGGACGAGCAATCAGCCCCAGCATTTT
CDR3aa: CASSLVAGTSNQPQHF

abundance: .
v_gene: TRBV6-5
j_gene: TRBJ1-4
d_gene: TRBD1
CDR3nt: TGTGCCAGCAGTTTAACCGGGACAGGGGCAAAACTGTTTTTT
CDR3aa: CASSLTGTGAKLFF

abundance: .
v_gene: TRBV5-1
j_gene: TRBJ2-1
d_gene: .
CDR3nt: TGCGCCAGCAGCTTGGTTAGCGTCCATGAGCAGTTCTTC
CDR3aa: CASSLVSVHEQFF

abundance: .
v_gene: TRBV15
j_gene: TRBJ1-2
d_gene: .
CDR3nt: TGTGCCACCAGCAGGGAGGGGAACTATGGCTACACCTTC
CDR3aa: CATSREGNYGYTF

abundance: .
v_gene: TRBV18
j_gene: TRBJ2-6
d_gene: TRBD1
CDR3nt: TGTGCCAGCTCACGACAGGGGGCTGGGGCCAACGTCCTGACTTTC
CDR3aa: CASSRQGAGANVLTF

abundance: once
v_gene: TRBV4-1
j_gene: TRBJ2-5
d_gene: TRBD2
CDR3nt: TGCGCCAGCAGCCAAGCCCCGGTTGGTAGCGGGCAAGAGACCCAGTACTTC
CDR3aa: CASSQAPVGSGQETQYF

abundance: few
v_gene: TRBV7-6
j_gene: TRBJ2-3
d_gene: TRBD2
CDR3nt: TGTGCCAGCAGCACCTCTTTGGCGGGAGGTAGCACAGATACGCAGTATTTT
CDR3aa: CASSTSLAGGSTDTQYF

abundance: once
v_gene: TRBV29-1
j_gene: TRBJ2-4
d_gene: TRBD1
CDR3nt: TGCAGCGTTGGGACGACAGGGGACATTCAGTACTTC
CDR3aa: CSVGTTGDIQYF

abundance: .
v_gene: TRBV7-6
j_gene: TRBJ2-1
d_gene: TRBD1
CDR3nt: TGTGCCAGCAGCTCCCGGACAGGTTTCGAGCAGTTCTTC
CDR3aa: CASSSRTGFEQFF

abundance: .
v_gene: TRBV2
j_gene: TRBJ2-3
d_gene: .
CDR3nt: TGTGCCAGCAGTCTGGATACGCAGTATTTT
CDR3aa: CASSLDTQYF

abundance: .
v_gene: TRBV7-9
j_gene: TRBJ2-6
d_gene: TRBD2
CDR3nt: TGTGCCAGCAGCTTAGTGGAGGGACTAGCGGACTCTGGGGCCAACGTCCTGACTTTC
CDR3aa: CASSLVEGLADSGANVLTF

abundance: few
v_gene: TRBV12-5
j_gene: TRBJ2-7
d_gene: .
CDR3nt: TGTGCTAGTGGGGAGGGACCCTACGAGCAGTACTTC
CDR3aa: CASGEGPYEQYF

abundance: .
v_gene: TRBV5-1
j_gene: TRBJ2-7
d_gene: .
CDR3nt: TGCGCCAGCAGCTCCGGACAGGAGGGTACCTACGAGCAGTACTTC
CDR3aa: CASSSGQEGTYEQYF

abundance: .
v_gene: TRBV2
j_gene: TRBJ2-5
d_gene: TRBD2
CDR3nt: TGTGCCAGCAGTGAGCTAGCGGGTGGTCAAGAGACCCAGTACTTC
CDR3aa: CASSELAGGQETQYF

abundance: .
v_gene: TRBV6-5
j_gene: TRBJ2-3
d_gene: TRBD1
CDR3nt: TGTGCCAGCAGGGGACAGGGGGATACGCAGTATTTT
CDR3aa: CASRGQGDTQYF

abundance: few
v_gene: TRBV6-1
j_gene: TRBJ1-1
d_gene: .
CDR3nt: TGTGCCAGCAGTGAAACAGGGTACACTGAAGCTTTCTTT
CDR3aa: CASSETGYTEAFF

abundance: .
v_gene: TRBV5-1
j_gene: TRBJ2-7
d_gene: TRBD1
CDR3nt: TGCGCCAGCAGCCCCCGACAGGGAGAAGAATCCGAGCAGTACTTC
CDR3aa: CASSPRQGEESEQYF

abundance: .
v_gene: TRBV19
j_gene: TRBJ1-6
d_gene: .
CDR3nt: TGTGCCAGTAGTACCCAGAGGGATTCACCCCTCCACTTT
CDR3aa: CASSTQRDSPLHF

abundance: few
v_gene: TRBV10-2
j_gene: TRBJ2-5
d_gene: .
CDR3nt: TGCGCCAGCAGTGAAGGTAAGTGGCAGGGACAAGAGACCCAGTACTTC
CDR3aa: CASSEGKWQGQETQYF

abundance: .
v_gene: TRBV20-1
j_gene: TRBJ2-3
d_gene: TRBD2
CDR3nt: TGCAGTGCTAGTCGCCCGGCGGGAGGGGTTTCGTCGCAGTATTTT
CDR3aa: CSASRPAGGVSSQYF

abundance: few
v_gene: TRBV2
j_gene: TRBJ1-5
d_gene: TRBD1
CDR3nt: TGTGCCAGCAGAGCACAGGGGCGAGGGCCCCAGCATTTT
CDR3aa: CASRAQGRGPQHF

abundance: .
v_gene: TRBV24-1
j_gene: TRBJ2-4
d_gene: .
CDR3nt: TGTGCCACCAGGGGCGGGGGCGAGATAGCCAAAAACATTCAGTACTTC
CDR3aa: CATRGGGEIAKNIQYF

abundance: .
v_gene: TRBV3-1/TRBV3-2
j_gene: TRBJ2-7
d_gene: .
CDR3nt: TGTGCCAGCAGCCCCGCCCAGGGAGGCTACGAGCAGTACTTC
CDR3aa: CASSPAQGGYEQYF

abundance: .
v_gene: TRBV29-1
j_gene: TRBJ1-5
d_gene: .
CDR3nt: TGCAGCGTGCGGGCCTCAAATCAGCCCCAGCATTTT
CDR3aa: CSVRASNQPQHF

abundance: .
v_gene: TRBV19
j_gene: TRBJ1-2
d_gene: .
CDR3nt: TGTGCCAGTAGTATCGCGGCTAACTATGGCTACACCTTC
CDR3aa: CASSIAANYGYTF

abundance: .
v_gene: TRBV4-1
j_gene: TRBJ2-2
d_gene: TRBD1
CDR3nt: TGCGCCAGCAGCCAAACCGGGACAGGGGGTTTGAACACCGGGGAGCTGTTTTTT
CDR3aa: CASSQTGTGGLNTGELFF

abundance: .
v_gene: TRBV28
j_gene: TRBJ2-3
d_gene: TRBD2
CDR3nt: TGTGCCAGCAGTTCCCGGTGGGGCGGGAGGTTACGCGCAGATACGCAGTATTTT
CDR3aa: CASSSRWGGRLRADTQYF

abundance: .
v_gene: TRBV19
j_gene: TRBJ2-7
d_gene: .
CDR3nt: TGTGCCAGTAGTCCGACTAGATCCTACGAGCAGTACTTC
CDR3aa: CASSPTRSYEQYF

abundance: .
v_gene: TRBV6-5
j_gene: TRBJ2-5
d_gene: TRBD2
CDR3nt: TGTGCCAGCTATAGCGGGAGTGGAGAGACCCAGTACTTC
CDR3aa: CASYSGSGETQYF

abundance: many
v_gene: TRBV7-9
j_gene: TRBJ2-1
d_gene: TRBD1
CDR3nt: TGTGCCAGCATAGTGGGACAGGGTAAAAATGAGCAGTTCTTC
CDR3aa: CASIVGQGKNEQFF

abundance: few
v_gene: TRBV6-4
j_gene: TRBJ2-5
d_gene: .
CDR3nt: TGTGCCAGCAGTCAACAGGAACAAGAGACCCAGTACTTC
CDR3aa: CASSQQEQETQYF

abundance: .
v_gene: TRBV4-1
j_gene: TRBJ2-1
d_gene: .
CDR3nt: TGCGCCAGCAGCCAAGTGGCCAACAATGAGCAGTTCTTC
CDR3aa: CASSQVANNEQFF

abundance: .
v_gene: TRBV9
j_gene: TRBJ1-3
d_gene: .
CDR3nt: TGTGCCAGCAGCGTAGACACTGGAAACACCATATATTTT
CDR3aa: CASSVDTGNTIYF

abundance: few
v_gene: TRBV24-1
j_gene: TRBJ2-1
d_gene: .
CDR3nt: TGTGCCACCAGTGCTCCTCCCGGGAGAAACAATGAGCAGTTCTTC
CDR3aa: CATSAPPGRNNEQFF

abundance: .
v_gene: TRBV5-1
j_gene: TRBJ2-3
d_gene: TRBD2
CDR3nt: TGCGCCAGCAGCTTGGGACTAGCGGATCGCACAGATACGCAGTATTTT
CDR3aa: CASSLGLADRTDTQYF

abundance: .
v_gene: TRBV19
j_gene: TRBJ1-5
d_gene: .
CDR3nt: TGTGCCAGTAGTATAGTTCGGTCGAGGTCGCGACAGCCCCAGCATTTT
CDR3aa: CASSIVRSRSRQPQHF

abundance: .
v_gene: TRBV5-1
j_gene: TRBJ2-1
d_gene: TRBD1
CDR3nt: TGCGCCAGCAGCCCGGACAGGGAGAGTGAGCAGTTCTTC
CDR3aa: CASSPDRESEQFF

abundance: .
v_gene: TRBV4-1
j_gene: TRBJ1-2
d_gene: .
CDR3nt: TGCGCCAGCAGCCAAGATCCGACAGCGAACCAATATGGCTACACCTTC
CDR3aa: CASSQDPTANQYGYTF

abundance: .
v_gene: TRBV18
j_gene: TRBJ2-1
d_gene: .
CDR3nt: TGTGCCAGCTCACCACGACTAAATGAGCAGTTCTTC
CDR3aa: CASSPRLNEQFF

abundance: .
v_gene: TRBV12-3/TRBV12-4
j_gene: TRBJ1-2
d_gene: .
CDR3nt: TGTGCCAGCAGCCCGGACAGAAACTATGGCTACACCTTC
CDR3aa: CASSPDRNYGYTF

abundance: .
v_gene: TRBV3-1/TRBV3-2
j_gene: TRBJ2-5
d_gene: TRBD2
CDR3nt: TGTGCCAGCAGCCTCCTGCGGGAGCATGAAGAGACCCAGTACTTC
CDR3aa: CASSLLREHEETQYF

abundance: .
v_gene: TRBV9
j_gene: TRBJ1-5
d_gene: .
CDR3nt: TGTGCCAGCAGCGTAGAAGGGGCATATCAGCCCCAGCATTTT
CDR3aa: CASSVEGAYQPQHF

abundance: .
v_gene: TRBV28
j_gene: TRBJ2-1
d_gene: TRBD2
CDR3nt: TGTGCCAGCAGTACTCAGCTAGCGGGAGGGGATGAGCAGTTCTTC
CDR3aa: CASSTQLAGGDEQFF

abundance: many
v_gene: TRBV5-4
j_gene: TRBJ1-1
d_gene: .
CDR3nt: TGTGCCAGCATCAAGGGGCTTGAAGCTTTCTTT
CDR3aa: CASIKGLEAFF

abundance: .
v_gene: TRBV30
j_gene: TRBJ1-4
d_gene: TRBD1
CDR3nt: TGTGCCTGGAGTGTACAGGGGGGTAATGAAAAACTGTTTTTT
CDR3aa: CAWSVQGGNEKLFF

abundance: .
v_gene: TRBV7-8
j_gene: TRBJ1-1
d_gene: TRBD1
CDR3nt: TGTGCCAGCAGCCCCAGGGACAGGGGTGACTTGGCTTTCTTT
CDR3aa: CASSPRDRGDLAFF

abundance: .
v_gene: TRBV28
j_gene: TRBJ2-1
d_gene: .
CDR3nt: TGTGCCAGCAGTCTCCCCGGGACACCCCCGTTCTTC
CDR3aa: CASSLPGTPPFF

abundance: .
v_gene: TRBV5-6
j_gene: TRBJ1-1
d_gene: .
CDR3nt: TGTGCCAGCAGCCCCCTTCGTCAGGGAAGGGGCACTGAAGCTTTCTTT
CDR3aa: CASSPLRQGRGTEAFF